This T cell receptor beta chain originates from a study of T cell responses to AZD1222 COVID-19 vaccine. Comments on this clone: The target antigen is unknown.

V was cut by 0 bases and J by 6 bases, with 13 bases left in between. CDR1 and CDR2 (germline): SGHRS, YFSETQ. The CDR3 length is 15 residues. The table came from immunoSEQ multiplex PCR; TCRdb's copy has only in-frame clones and leaves some out. The sample yields 200,000 or so clones, roughly 88% seen once. Study outcomes and limitations: Among the donors, most were white British and more were female, and clonal diversity was possibly underestimated. All repertoire sampling was performed exclusively after the peak T cell response. Of spike-specific TCRs, nearly half reportedly target regions left unmutated in variants.

The specimen comprised peripheral blood, sampled on day 0 of AZD1222 vaccination. This chain uses TRBV5-1 with TRBJ2-1; D might be TRBD1 or TRBD2, each matching 5 bases. The source of this sequence is an adult in good health. The chain's CDR3 is CASSLGGTTPNEQFF. As DNA, the CDR3 is TGCGCCAGCAGCTTGGGAGGGACGACCCCCAATGAGCAGTTCTTC.